This T cell receptor beta chain was profiled in a study of vaccination effects on CD4 cells after COVID-19. The protocol was immunoSEQ multiplex PCR, while the TCRdb copy is restricted to in-frame clones and leaves out a portion. The table lists 50,000 to 65,000 clones, around 75% of them singletons. Per the germline V gene, CDR1 is LNHNV and CDR2 is YYDKDF (reference sequence). V gave up 0 bases and J gave up 4 bases; unmatched junction bases: 7. CDR3 length: 16 amino acids. This clone was recorded only once. Its specificity is unknown. Before sequencing, viral peptide pools were used by the ViraFEST assay to expand antigen-specific CD4+ T cells. A roughly ten-day culture period preceded the isolation of CD4+ T cells.

The sequence derives from a human donor who received a COVID-19 vaccine. The gene calls are TRBV15 and TRBJ2-5, with 8 bases that match TRBD1. Sequenced here: CD4+ T cells from PBMCs cultured with HCoV-229E spike peptides, sampled before COVID-19 vaccination. The CDR3 DNA follows: TGTGCCACCAGCAGAGATAGAGACAGGGGTGCAGAGACCCAGTACTTC. Residues: CATSRDRDRGAETQYF.